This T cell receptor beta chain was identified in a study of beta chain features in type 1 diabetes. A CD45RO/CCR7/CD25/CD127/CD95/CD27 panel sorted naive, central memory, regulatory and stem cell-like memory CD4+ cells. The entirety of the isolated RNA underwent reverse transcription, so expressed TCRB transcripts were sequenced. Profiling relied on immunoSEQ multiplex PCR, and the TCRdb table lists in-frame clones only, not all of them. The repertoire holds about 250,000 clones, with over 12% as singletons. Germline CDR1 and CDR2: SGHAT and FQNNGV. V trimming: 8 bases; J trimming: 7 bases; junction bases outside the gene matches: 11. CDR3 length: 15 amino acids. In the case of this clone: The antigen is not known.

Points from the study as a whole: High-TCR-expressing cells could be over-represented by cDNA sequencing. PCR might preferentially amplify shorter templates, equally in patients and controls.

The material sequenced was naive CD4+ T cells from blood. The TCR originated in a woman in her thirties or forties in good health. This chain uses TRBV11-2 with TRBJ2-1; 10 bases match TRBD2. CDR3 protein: CASHLPAGGRNEQFF. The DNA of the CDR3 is TGTGCCAGCCACCTACCAGCGGGGGGGCGGAATGAGCAGTTCTTC.